This passage covers 21 T cell receptor beta chains from one sample sequenced in a study of vaccination and CD4 T cells after COVID-19 (dated 2022 in TCRdb). The library was made by PCR. Sequenced on an Illumina iSeq 100. At the Johns Hopkins FTIC core, DNA from the cultured CD4+ T cells underwent TCR sequencing with the Oncomine TCR Beta short-read assay. The QIAamp micro DNA kit was used to extract genomic DNA from the cultured CD4+ T cells. TCRdb passed the public sequencing reads through fastp at Q25 and MiXCR, retaining productive beta sequences. When rows share a CDR3 protein, they turn into one entry using the most common DNA and genes. Recorded for this sample are fewer than 10,000 distinct CDR3 sequences; about 33% of them occurred a single time. About 23% of the sample is held by the ten biggest clonotypes. The antigens of these receptors remain unknown. The treatment or condition label, as the study defines it: 10-day PBMC culture with coronavirus spike peptide pools or control peptides (ViraFEST assay). CD4+ T cells from unexposed donors were collected before the COVID-19 pandemic (2011-2018).

Material for sequencing was CD4+ T cells from blood, cultured in vitro. Receptors were obtained from a human donor in good health.

In this sample, this clonotype turned up a few times. This sequence joins TRBV6-1 and TRBJ1-1, with D unclear. The CDR3 covers 13 residues. Trimming pared 10 bases from V and 0 bases from J, leaving 12 bases between. Germline-derived CDR1 and CDR2 are MNHNS and SASEGT. The CDR3 region has the DNA TGTGCCACCCTAGGACGGATGAACACTGAAGCTTTCTTT. Translation gives CATLGRMNTEAFF.

This chain links TRBV29-1 with TRBJ2-7; TRBD2 is a possible D gene (6 bases). V was trimmed by 4 bases and J by 6 bases, leaving 16 bases between them. This CDR3 region has 13 residues. Germline V gene lookup returns CDR1 SQVTM and CDR2 ANQGSEA. The CDR3 coding sequence is TGCAGCGTTGGAGGAGGGGTTATTGGCGAGCAGTACTTC. Amino acids: CSVGGGVIGEQYF.

There are a few counts of this clonotype. This rearrangement joins TRBV20-1 to TRBJ1-1; 10 bases map to TRBD1. From germline, CDR1 is DFQATT and CDR2 SNEGSKA (reference sequence). With V trimmed by 2 bases and J by 2 bases, 8 bases remained unmatched. The CDR3 loop spans 16 amino acids. The CDR3 nucleotides are TGCAGTGCTAGAAGGGGACAGGGGAATCCTAACACTGAAGCTTTCTTT. It specifies CSARRGQGNPNTEAFF.

The chain combines TRBV27 with TRBJ2-3; 9 bases are a match to TRBD1. The trim removed 8 bases at V and 2 bases at J, leaving 8 bases unmatched. The CDR3 covers 15 residues. The germline V gene has CDR1 MNHEY and CDR2 SMNVEV (reference sequence). The DNA of the CDR3 is TGTGCCAGCGGACTGTGGGACAGGGTCACAGATACGCAGTATTTT. Its protein product is CASGLWDRVTDTQYF.

This chain joins TRBV7-2 and TRBJ2-1; 7 bases are shared with TRBD2. Germline CDR1 and CDR2: SGHTA and FQGNSA. The V and J ends lost 1 base and 0 bases, in that order; junction bases with no gene match: 9. The CDR3 runs 18 residues. CDR3 nucleotide sequence: TGTGCCAGCAGCTTAGTAGGTAGCGGGTGGGCCTCCTACAATGAGCAGTTCTTC. It yields the protein CASSLVGSGWASYNEQFF.

The rearrangement links TRBV7-9 to TRBJ2-7; D unclear. The V gene lost 5 bases and the J gene lost 2 bases, with 13 bases spanning the gap. This CDR3 spans 14 amino acids. Germline lookup yields CDR1 SEHNR and CDR2 FQNEAQ (reference sequence). CDR3 in DNA: TGTGCCAGCAGCCTCCCGGGTGGAACCTACGAGCAGTACTTC. Amino acid sequence: CASSLPGGTYEQYF.

This clonotype was counted only a few times. The chain combines TRBV6-1 with TRBJ2-5, with no clear D. The CDR3 spans 11 residues. The V end lost 10 bases, the J end lost 9 bases, and 15 bases lay between the germline ends. Germline lookup yields CDR1 MNHNS and CDR2 SASEGT. CDR3 loop: CATLDPAAQYF. The CDR3 DNA is TGTGCCACCTTGGACCCCGCGGCCCAGTACTTC.

The chain employs TRBV5-1 and TRBJ1-1, with D hard to call. The CDR3 covers 12 residues. Trimming cost V 1 base and J 8 bases, with 9 bases left between them. Germline assignment: CDR1 SGHRS and CDR2 YFSETQ. The DNA of the CDR3 is TGCGCCAGCAGCTTGACACAATTCGAAGCTTTCTTT. Its protein is CASSLTQFEAFF.

The sample holds a few counts of this clonotype. The chain links TRBV5-3 to TRBJ1-5; the D gene is possibly TRBD1 (5 bases). TRBV5-3 falls under the ORF class, with uncertain function. The length of the CDR3 is 15 residues. With 1 base removed from V and 1 base from J, the gap between germline ends came to 9 bases. As DNA, the CDR3 is TGTGCCAGAAGCTTGAGGGGACCCAGCAATCAGCCCCAGCATTTT. Its translation is CARSLRGPSNQPQHF.

V usage is TRBV20-1 and J usage is TRBJ2-3; D unresolved. From germline, CDR1 is DFQATT and CDR2 SNEGSKA (reference sequence). The CDR3 consists of 15 residues. V lost 0 bases, J lost 1 base, and 11 bases lay in between. CDR3 nucleotides: TGCAGTGCTAGAGATTCCCAGAGACGCACAGATACGCAGTATTTT. Translated, it gives CSARDSQRRTDTQYF.

J is TRBJ2-4 and V is TRBV20-1; possibly TRBD1 or TRBD2 for D (6 bases each). The V end was cut by 0 bases, the J end by 6 bases, with 12 bases between. The CDR3 is 14 amino acids. Germline values: CDR1 DFQATT, CDR2 SNEGSKA (reference sequence). DNA of the CDR3: TGCAGTGCTAGAGAAGCACAGGGAGGAAACATTCAGTACTTC. This translates into CSAREAQGGNIQYF.

This clonotype was seen once. The V gene is TRBV7-9, the J gene TRBJ2-5; 10 nucleotides agree with TRBD2. Losses at the gene ends were 4 bases for V and 4 bases for J; bases not matched to a gene: 3. This CDR3 has 14 amino acids. CDR1 and CDR2 (germline): SEHNR, FQNEAQ (reference sequence). The DNA for the CDR3 is TGTGCCAGCAGCTCAGCTAGCGGGAGAGAGACCCAGTACTTC. It translates to CASSSASGRETQYF.

CDR3 loop: CASSFQGWDQPQHF. The DNA of the CDR3 is TGTGCCAGCAGTTTCCAGGGTTGGGATCAGCCCCAGCATTTT. The V call is TRBV28, the J call TRBJ1-5; TRBD1 is a possible D gene (5 bases). The CDR3 extends over 14 amino acids. The germline V gene encodes CDR1 MDHEN and CDR2 SYDVKM. V lost 3 bases and J lost 5, with 11 bases in between.

The V and J genes are TRBV4-2 and TRBJ2-2; D remains unclear. This CDR3 is built from 16 residues. Trimming left V 0 bases short and J 0 bases short, with 8 bases between. Looked up from germline, CDR1 is LGHNA and CDR2 is YNFKEQ. CDR3 nucleotides: TGTGCCAGCAGCCAAGAAGGTACCGCGAACACCGGGGAGCTGTTTTTT. It is translated as CASSQEGTANTGELFF.

This clonotype showed up just a few times. The genes are TRBV20-1 and TRBJ2-6; TRBD1 agrees at 8 bases. The CDR3 contains 18 residues. CDR1 and CDR2 from the germline V gene are DFQATT and SNEGSKA (reference sequence). J lost 0 bases, V lost 0 bases, and 7 bases had no gene match. Here the CDR3 reads CSARDITGGSSGANVLTF. The CDR3 bases are TGCAGTGCTAGAGATATCACAGGGGGGTCCTCTGGGGCCAACGTCCTGACTTTC.

There are a few counts of this clonotype. The chain couples TRBV10-3 to TRBJ2-5; 7 bases are a match to TRBD2. The V segment lost 7 bases and the J segment 5 bases; nucleotides outside the gene matches: 7. Germline V lookup: CDR1 ENHRY, CDR2 SYGVKD. The CDR3 covers 13 residues. The CDR3 sequence: CAIMVRERETQYF. CDR3 coding DNA: TGTGCCATCATGGTGCGGGAGAGGGAGACCCAGTACTTC.

This clonotype was seen a few times. This chain links TRBV20-1 with TRBJ2-7; weak D call: TRBD2 (6 bases). V was trimmed by 3 bases and J by 0 bases, leaving 12 bases between them. The CDR3 spans 14 residues. Germline values: CDR1 DFQATT, CDR2 SNEGSKA (reference sequence). This CDR3 reads CSARVPGSSYEQYF. CDR3 DNA sequence: TGCAGTGCTAGGGTCCCCGGGAGCTCCTACGAGCAGTACTTC.

V gene TRBV10-1 combines with J gene TRBJ2-3; tentatively, D is TRBD1 (5 bases). This CDR3 contains 13 residues. Germline lookup yields CDR1 WNHNN and CDR2 SYGVQD (reference sequence). The V and J ends lost 3 bases and 4 bases respectively, with 8 bases between them. The CDR3 loop is CASSDWGSDTQYF. The DNA for the CDR3 is TGCGCCAGCAGTGATTGGGGCTCAGATACGCAGTATTTT.

V and J are TRBV7-2 and TRBJ2-5; possible D gene TRBD2, 6 bases. Germline values: CDR1 SGHTA, CDR2 FQGNSA. V was pared by 8 bases and J by 3 bases, with 13 bases between. The CDR3 is 13 amino acids. CDR3 sequence reads: CASSRGGEETQYF. CDR3 DNA sequence: TGTGCCAGCTCGCGGGGAGGTGAAGAGACCCAGTACTTC.

This clonotype has more than one count but fewer than ten. The rearrangement joins TRBV4-3 to TRBJ2-2, with D perhaps matching TRBD1 (5 bases). The CDR3 sequence is 19 residues long. V gave up 0 bases and J gave up 0 bases, with 17 bases separating them. Germline values: CDR1 LGHNA, CDR2 YSLEER. The CDR3 DNA is TGCGCCAGCAGCCAAGATCAGGGAAACCCGTTCGCGAACACCGGGGAGCTGTTTTTT. It yields the protein CASSQDQGNPFANTGELFF.

V gene TRBV5-1 combines with J gene TRBJ1-6, with 10 bases aligning to TRBD1. This CDR3 region has 16 residues. CDR1 and CDR2 (germline): SGHRS, YFSETQ. V trimming: 3 bases; J trimming: 5 bases; junction bases outside the gene matches: 5. In DNA form, the CDR3 reads TGCGCCAGCAGCTCCGGACAGGGGGTCGATAATTCACCCCTCCACTTT. Amino acid sequence: CASSSGQGVDNSPLHF.